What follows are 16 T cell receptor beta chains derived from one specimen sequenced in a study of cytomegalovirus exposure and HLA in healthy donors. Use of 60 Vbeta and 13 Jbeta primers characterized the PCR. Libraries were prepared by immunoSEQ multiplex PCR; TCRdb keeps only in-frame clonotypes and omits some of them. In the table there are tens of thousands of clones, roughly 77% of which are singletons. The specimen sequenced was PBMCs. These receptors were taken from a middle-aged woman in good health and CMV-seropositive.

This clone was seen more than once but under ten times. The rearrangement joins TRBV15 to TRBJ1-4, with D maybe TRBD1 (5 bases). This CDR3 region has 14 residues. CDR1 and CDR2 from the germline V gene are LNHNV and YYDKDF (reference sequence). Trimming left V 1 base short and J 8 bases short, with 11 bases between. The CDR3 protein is CATSRGTGREKLFF. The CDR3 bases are TGTGCCACCAGCAGAGGAACAGGCCGAGAAAAACTGTTTTTT.

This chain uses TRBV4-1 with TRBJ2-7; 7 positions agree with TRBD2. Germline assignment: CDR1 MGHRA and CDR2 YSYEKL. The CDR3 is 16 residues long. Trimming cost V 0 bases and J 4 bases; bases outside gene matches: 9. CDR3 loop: CASSQERQRGGYEQYF. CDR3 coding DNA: TGCGCCAGCAGCCAAGAACGCCAGCGGGGAGGATACGAGCAGTACTTC.

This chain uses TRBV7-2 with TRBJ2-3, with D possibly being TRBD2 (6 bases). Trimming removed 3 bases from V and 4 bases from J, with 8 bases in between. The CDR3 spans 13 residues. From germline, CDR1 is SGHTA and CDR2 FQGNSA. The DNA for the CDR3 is TGTGCCAGCAGCTTGGGGGGATCAGATACGCAGTATTTT. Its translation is CASSLGGSDTQYF.

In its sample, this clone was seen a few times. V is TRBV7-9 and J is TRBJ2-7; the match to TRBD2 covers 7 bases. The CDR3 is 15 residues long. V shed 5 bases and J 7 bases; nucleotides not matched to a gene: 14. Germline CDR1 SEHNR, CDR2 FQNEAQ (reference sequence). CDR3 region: CASSPGLVISGEQYF. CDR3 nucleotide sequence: TGTGCCAGCAGCCCTGGACTAGTGATCTCGGGGGAGCAGTACTTC.

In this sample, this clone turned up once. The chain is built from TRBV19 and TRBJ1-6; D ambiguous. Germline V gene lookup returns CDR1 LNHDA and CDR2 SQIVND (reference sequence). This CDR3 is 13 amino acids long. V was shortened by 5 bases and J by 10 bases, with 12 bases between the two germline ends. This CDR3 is CASSFQERSPLHF. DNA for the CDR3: TGTGCCAGTAGTTTCCAGGAACGCTCACCCCTCCACTTT.

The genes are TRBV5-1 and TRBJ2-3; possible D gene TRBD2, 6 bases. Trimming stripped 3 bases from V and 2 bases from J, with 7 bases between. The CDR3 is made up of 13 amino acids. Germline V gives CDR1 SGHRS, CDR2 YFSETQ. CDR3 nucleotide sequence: TGCGCCAGCAGCTGGGACTCCACAGATACGCAGTATTTT. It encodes CASSWDSTDTQYF.

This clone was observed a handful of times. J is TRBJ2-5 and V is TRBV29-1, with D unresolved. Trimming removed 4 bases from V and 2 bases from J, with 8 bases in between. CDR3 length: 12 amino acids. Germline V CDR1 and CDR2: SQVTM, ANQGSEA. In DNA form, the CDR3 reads TGCAGCGTTGGGGCAGTACAAGAGACCCAGTACTTC. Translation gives CSVGAVQETQYF. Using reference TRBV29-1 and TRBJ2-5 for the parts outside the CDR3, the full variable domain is SAVISQKPSRDICQRGTSLTIQCQVDSQVTMMFWYRQQPGQSLTLIATANQGSEATYESGFVIDKFPISRPNLTFSTLTVSNMSPEDSSIYLCSVGAVQETQYFGPGTRLLVL.

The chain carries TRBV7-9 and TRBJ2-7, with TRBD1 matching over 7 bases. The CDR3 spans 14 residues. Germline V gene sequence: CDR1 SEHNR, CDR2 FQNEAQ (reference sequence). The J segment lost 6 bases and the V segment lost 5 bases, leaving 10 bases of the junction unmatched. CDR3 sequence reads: CASSPAAGDSEQYF. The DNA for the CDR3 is TGTGCCAGCAGCCCCGCCGCCGGGGACAGCGAGCAGTACTTC.

CDR3: CASSIRQGAVSTEAFF. Written as DNA, the CDR3 is TGTGCCAGTAGTATCCGACAGGGGGCGGTAAGCACTGAAGCTTTCTTT. This sequence joins TRBV19 and TRBJ1-1; TRBD1 aligns across 10 bases. Germline trimming cut 3 bases from V and 4 bases from J; bases unmatched to any gene: 8. CDR1 is LNHDA, CDR2 SQIVND, per germline (reference sequence). This CDR3 is built from 16 residues.

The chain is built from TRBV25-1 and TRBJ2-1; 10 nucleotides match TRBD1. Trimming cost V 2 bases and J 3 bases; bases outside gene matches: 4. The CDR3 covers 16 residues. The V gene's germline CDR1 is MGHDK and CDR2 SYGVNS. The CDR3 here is CASSEGGQGIYNEQFF. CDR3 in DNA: TGTGCCAGCAGTGAAGGGGGACAGGGGATCTACAATGAGCAGTTCTTC.

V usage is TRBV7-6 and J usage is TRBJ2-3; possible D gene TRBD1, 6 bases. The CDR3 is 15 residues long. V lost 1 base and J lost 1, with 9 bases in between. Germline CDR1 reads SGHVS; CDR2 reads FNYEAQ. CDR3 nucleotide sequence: TGTGCCAGCAGCTTAGGAGGGGGTCGCACAGATACGCAGTATTTT. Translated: CASSLGGGRTDTQYF.

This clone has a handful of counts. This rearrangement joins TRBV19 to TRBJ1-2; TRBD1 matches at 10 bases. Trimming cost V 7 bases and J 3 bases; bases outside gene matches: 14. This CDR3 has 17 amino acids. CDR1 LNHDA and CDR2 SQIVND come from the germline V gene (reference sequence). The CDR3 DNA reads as TGTGCCAGTAAGGGAGGGACCACGACAGGGGGCGACTATGGCTACACCTTC. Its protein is CASKGGTTTGGDYGYTF.

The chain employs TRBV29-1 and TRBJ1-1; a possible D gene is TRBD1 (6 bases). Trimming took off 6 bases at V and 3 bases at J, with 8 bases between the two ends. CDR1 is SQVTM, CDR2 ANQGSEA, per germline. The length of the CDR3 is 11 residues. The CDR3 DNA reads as TGCAGCGTGGGGACATACACTGAAGCTTTCTTT. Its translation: CSVGTYTEAFF.

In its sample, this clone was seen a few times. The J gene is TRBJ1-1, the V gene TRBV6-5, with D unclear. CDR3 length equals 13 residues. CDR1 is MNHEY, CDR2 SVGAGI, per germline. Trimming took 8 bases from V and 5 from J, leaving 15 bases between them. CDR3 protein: CASSITASTEAFF. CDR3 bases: TGTGCCAGCTCAATCACTGCGAGTACTGAAGCTTTCTTT.

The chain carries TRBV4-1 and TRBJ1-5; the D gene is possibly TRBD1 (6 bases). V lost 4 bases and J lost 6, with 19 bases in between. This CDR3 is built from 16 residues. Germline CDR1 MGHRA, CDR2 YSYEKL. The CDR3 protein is CASSRPNEQGLQPQHF. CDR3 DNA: TGCGCCAGCAGCCGACCTAATGAGCAGGGGCTTCAGCCCCAGCATTTT.

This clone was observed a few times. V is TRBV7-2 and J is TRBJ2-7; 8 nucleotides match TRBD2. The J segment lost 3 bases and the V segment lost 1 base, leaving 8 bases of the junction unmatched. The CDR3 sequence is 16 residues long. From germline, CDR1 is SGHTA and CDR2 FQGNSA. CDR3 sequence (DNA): TGTGCCAGCAGCTTAGTAACAGCGGGGGCCGTCTACGAGCAGTACTTC. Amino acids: CASSLVTAGAVYEQYF.